This TCR beta chain was profiled in a study of blood T cell repertoires in COVID-19. Study summary: There were acute and convalescent COVID-19 samples, and they came from the United States, Italy and Spain.

In the source study's methods: It was from reference gene primer amplification that nucleated cell counts were estimated. Using immunoSEQ multiplex PCR, the repertoire was profiled, and TCRdb retains in-frame clones only, with some absent. V, J and clone size are those of that table, while D and trimming were read from the DNA. This sample has 200,000 or so clones; about 90% occur once, and the top ten carry 1.9%. This clone was seen more than once but under ten times. The V and J ends lost 0 bases and 5 bases, in that order; junction bases with no gene match: 2. The CDR3 spans 15 residues. Germline CDR1 reads SGHTA; CDR2 reads FQGTGA.

The sample consisted of peripheral blood. The V gene is TRBV7-3, the J gene TRBJ2-5; TRBD2 aligns across 11 bases. The source of this sequence is a man in his forties or fifties with active or convalescent COVID-19. CDR3 region: CASSLTGLAVETQYF. For the CDR3, the DNA is TGTGCCAGCAGCTTAACGGGACTAGCGGTGGAGACCCAGTACTTC.